Below are 5 T cell receptor beta chains sequenced from a single sample in a study of T cells in Graves' hyperthyroidism and ophthalmopathy. Authors of the study amplified TCR beta CDR3 regions from RNA transcripts. With the HTBI primer set, the TCR CDR3 went through a first round of RT-PCR. Each CDR3 protein is one row after TCRdb ran MiXCR on the multiplex PCR reads. Of hundreds of thousands of distinct CDR3 sequences listed, around 16% are singletons. Sequenced material: blood. The receptors were sampled from a woman between 40 and 50 years old with Graves' ophthalmopathy.

This clonotype showed up many times. CDR3 residues: CSAIGQEGGTQYF. The DNA of the CDR3 is TGCAGTGCTATCGGACAGGAAGGGGGTACGCAGTATTTT. The rearrangement joins TRBV20-1 to TRBJ2-3; 7 nucleotides line up with TRBD1. V was clipped by 4 bases and J by 8 bases; unmatched bases: 9. Germline CDR1 is DFQATT and CDR2 is SNEGSKA (reference sequence). This CDR3 region has 13 residues.

The chain links TRBV20-1 to TRBJ2-1; 11 bases map to TRBD2. V lost 7 bases and J lost 0; bases outside the gene matches: 11. From germline, CDR1 is DFQATT and CDR2 SNEGSKA (reference sequence). The CDR3 has 17 residues. The CDR3, as DNA: TGCAGTGGTTCCGGGACTAGCGGCCTGAGCTCCTACAATGAGCAGTTCTTC. Translation gives CSGSGTSGLSSYNEQFF.

This clonotype has a count of ten or more. The chain employs TRBV11-2 and TRBJ2-2; TRBD1 or TRBD2 may be the D gene (5 bases each). Trimming stripped 5 bases from V and 0 bases from J, with 16 bases between. The CDR3 extends over 17 amino acids. Germline CDR1 SGHAT, CDR2 FQNNGV. In nucleotides, the CDR3 is TGTGCCAGCAGCAGGCCCGGGACGGAGCCGAACACCGGGGAGCTGTTTTTT. Encoded protein: CASSRPGTEPNTGELFF.

This clonotype showed up just a few times. The J gene is TRBJ1-5, the V gene TRBV12-3 or TRBV12-4; 7 bases agree with TRBD1. This CDR3 region has 15 residues. The V gene end was trimmed by 8 bases and the J gene end by 3 bases; junction bases not matched to a gene: 10. This CDR3 reads CASGRQGQLNQPQHF. The CDR3 DNA reads TGTGCCAGCGGACGACAGGGACAACTCAATCAGCCCCAGCATTTT.

Ten or more counts support this clonotype. The chain employs TRBV7-9 and TRBJ2-1; 16 bases are shared with TRBD2. CDR3 length equals 19 residues. CDR1 SEHNR and CDR2 FQNEAQ come from the germline V gene (reference sequence). J was trimmed by 9 bases and V by 4 bases; bases with no gene match: 15. The CDR3, as DNA: TGTGCCAGCAGCTCACCCACCGGGACTAGCGGGAGGGCATGGGGTGAGCAGTTCTTC. As protein: CASSSPTGTSGRAWGEQFF. The full variable domain, completed using reference TRBV7-9 and TRBJ2-1, is DTGVSQNPRHKITKRGQNVTFRCDPISEHNRLYWYRQTLGQGPEFLTYFQNEAQLEKSRLLSDRFSAERPKGSFSTLEIQRTEQGDSAMYLCASSSPTGTSGRAWGEQFFGPGTRLTVL.